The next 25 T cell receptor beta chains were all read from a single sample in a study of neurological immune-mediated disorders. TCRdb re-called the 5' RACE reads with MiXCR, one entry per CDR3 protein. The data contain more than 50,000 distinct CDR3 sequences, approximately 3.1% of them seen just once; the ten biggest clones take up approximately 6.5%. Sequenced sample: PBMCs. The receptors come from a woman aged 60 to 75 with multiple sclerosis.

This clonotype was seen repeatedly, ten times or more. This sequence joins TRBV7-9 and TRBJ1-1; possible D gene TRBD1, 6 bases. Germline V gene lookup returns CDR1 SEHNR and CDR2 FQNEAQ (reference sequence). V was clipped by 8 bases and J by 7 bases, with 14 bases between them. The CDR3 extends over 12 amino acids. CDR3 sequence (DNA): TGTGCCAGCGTTGCAGGGGCGGGTGAAGCTTTCTTT. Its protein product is CASVAGAGEAFF.

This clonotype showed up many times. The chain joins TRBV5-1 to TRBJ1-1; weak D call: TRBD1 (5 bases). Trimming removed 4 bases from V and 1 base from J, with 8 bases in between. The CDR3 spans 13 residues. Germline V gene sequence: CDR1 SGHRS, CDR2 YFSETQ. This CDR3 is CASSQGQNTEAFF. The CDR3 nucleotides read TGCGCCAGCAGCCAAGGACAGAACACTGAAGCTTTCTTT.

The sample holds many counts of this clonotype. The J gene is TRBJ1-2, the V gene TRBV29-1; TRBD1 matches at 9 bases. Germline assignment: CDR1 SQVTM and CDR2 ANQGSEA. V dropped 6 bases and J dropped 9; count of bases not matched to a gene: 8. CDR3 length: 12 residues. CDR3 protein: CSVGDRARSYTF. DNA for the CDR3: TGCAGCGTAGGGGACAGGGCTAGAAGCTACACCTTC.

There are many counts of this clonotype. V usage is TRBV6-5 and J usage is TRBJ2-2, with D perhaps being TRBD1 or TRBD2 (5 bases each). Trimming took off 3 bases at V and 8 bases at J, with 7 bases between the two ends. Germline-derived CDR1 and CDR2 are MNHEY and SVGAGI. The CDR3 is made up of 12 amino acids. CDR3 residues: CASSYWGGELFF. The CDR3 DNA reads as TGTGCCAGCAGTTATTGGGGGGGGGAGCTGTTTTTT.

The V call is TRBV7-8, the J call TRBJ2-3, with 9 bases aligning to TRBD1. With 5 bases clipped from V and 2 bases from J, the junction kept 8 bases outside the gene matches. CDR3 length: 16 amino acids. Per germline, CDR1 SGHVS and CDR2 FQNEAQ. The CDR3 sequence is CASSGRRDRVTDTQYF. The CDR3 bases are TGTGCCAGCAGCGGACGCCGGGACAGGGTCACAGATACGCAGTATTTT.

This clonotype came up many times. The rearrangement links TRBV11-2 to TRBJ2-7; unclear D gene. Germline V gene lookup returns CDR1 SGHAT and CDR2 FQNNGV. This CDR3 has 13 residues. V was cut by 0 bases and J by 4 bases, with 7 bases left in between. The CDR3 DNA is TGTGCCAGCAGCTTAGATCTCAGTTACGAGCAGTACTTC. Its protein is CASSLDLSYEQYF. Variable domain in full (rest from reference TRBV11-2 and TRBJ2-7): EAGVAQSPRYKIIEKRQSVAFWCNPISGHATLYWYQQILGQGPKLLIQFQNNGVVDDSQLPKDRFSAERLKGVDSTLKIQPAKLEDSAVYLCASSLDLSYEQYFGPGTRLTVT.

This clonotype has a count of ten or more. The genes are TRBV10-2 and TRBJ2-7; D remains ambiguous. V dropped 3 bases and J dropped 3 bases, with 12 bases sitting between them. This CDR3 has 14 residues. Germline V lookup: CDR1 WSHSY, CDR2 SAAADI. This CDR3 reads CASSEGGVVYEQYF. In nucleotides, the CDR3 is TGCGCCAGCAGTGAAGGTGGGGTTGTCTACGAGCAGTACTTC.

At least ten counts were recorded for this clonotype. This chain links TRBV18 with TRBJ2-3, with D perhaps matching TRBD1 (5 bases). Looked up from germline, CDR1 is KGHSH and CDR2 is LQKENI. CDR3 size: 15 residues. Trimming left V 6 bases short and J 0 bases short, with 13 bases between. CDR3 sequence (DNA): TGTGCCAGCTCGGCAAATCAGGGTAGCACAGATACGCAGTATTTT. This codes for CASSANQGSTDTQYF.

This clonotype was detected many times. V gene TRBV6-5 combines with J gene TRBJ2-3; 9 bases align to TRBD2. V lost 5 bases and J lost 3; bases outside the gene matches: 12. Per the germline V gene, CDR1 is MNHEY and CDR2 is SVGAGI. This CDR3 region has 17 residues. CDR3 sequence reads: CASSPYLRAGGTDTQYF. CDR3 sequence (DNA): TGTGCCAGCAGTCCCTACCTTCGAGCGGGAGGAACAGATACGCAGTATTTT.

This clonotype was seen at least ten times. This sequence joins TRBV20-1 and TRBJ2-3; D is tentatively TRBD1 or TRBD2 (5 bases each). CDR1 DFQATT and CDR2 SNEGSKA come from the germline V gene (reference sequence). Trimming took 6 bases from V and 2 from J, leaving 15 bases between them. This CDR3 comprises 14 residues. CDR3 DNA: TGCAGTGCAAGAACCGGGACCTACACAGATACGCAGTATTTT. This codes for CSARTGTYTDTQYF.

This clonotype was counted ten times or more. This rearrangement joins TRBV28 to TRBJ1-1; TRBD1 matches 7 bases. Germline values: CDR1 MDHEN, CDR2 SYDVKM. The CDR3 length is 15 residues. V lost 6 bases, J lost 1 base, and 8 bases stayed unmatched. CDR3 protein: CASRKTYRGNTEAFF. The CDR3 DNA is TGTGCCAGCAGAAAAACATACAGGGGGAACACTGAAGCTTTCTTT.

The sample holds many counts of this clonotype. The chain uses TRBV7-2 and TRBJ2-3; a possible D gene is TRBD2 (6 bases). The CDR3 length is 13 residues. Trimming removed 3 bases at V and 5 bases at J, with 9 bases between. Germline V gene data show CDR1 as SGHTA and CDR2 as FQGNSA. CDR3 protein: CASSFTRGDTQYF. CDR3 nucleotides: TGTGCCAGCAGCTTCACGCGGGGAGATACGCAGTATTTT.

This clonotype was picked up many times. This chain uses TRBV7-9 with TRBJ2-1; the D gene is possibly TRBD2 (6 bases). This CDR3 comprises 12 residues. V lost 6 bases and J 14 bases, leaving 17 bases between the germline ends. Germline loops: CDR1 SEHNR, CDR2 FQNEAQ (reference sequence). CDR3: CASRTGGGGEFF. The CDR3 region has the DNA TGTGCCAGCAGAACCGGGGGAGGAGGTGAGTTCTTC. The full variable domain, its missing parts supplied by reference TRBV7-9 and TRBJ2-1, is DTGVSQNPRHKITKRGQNVTFRCDPISEHNRLYWYRQTLGQGPEFLTYFQNEAQLEKSRLLSDRFSAERPKGSFSTLEIQRTEQGDSAMYLCASRTGGGGEFFGPGTRLTVL.

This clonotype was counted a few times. The CDR3 DNA follows: TGCGCCAGCAGCTTGGGGGCAACCACCTACGAGCAGTACTTC. Translation: CASSLGATTYEQYF. This chain connects TRBV5-1 to TRBJ2-7; unclear D gene. Germline CDR1 is SGHRS and CDR2 is YFSETQ. The CDR3 contains 14 residues. The V end lost 0 bases, the J end lost 2 bases, and 9 bases lay between the germline ends. The full variable domain, completed using reference TRBV5-1 and TRBJ2-7, is KAGVTQTPRYLIKTRGQQVTLSCSPISGHRSVSWYQQTPGQGLQFLFEYFSETQRNKGNFPGRFSGRQFSNSRSEMNVSTLELGDSALYLCASSLGATTYEQYFGPGTRLTVT.

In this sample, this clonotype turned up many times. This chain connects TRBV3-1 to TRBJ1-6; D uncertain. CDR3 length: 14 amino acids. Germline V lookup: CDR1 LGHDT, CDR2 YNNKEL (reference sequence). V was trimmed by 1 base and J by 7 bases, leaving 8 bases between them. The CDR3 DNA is TGTGCCAGCAGCCAAGGTATAGGGAATTCACCCCTCCACTTT. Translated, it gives CASSQGIGNSPLHF.

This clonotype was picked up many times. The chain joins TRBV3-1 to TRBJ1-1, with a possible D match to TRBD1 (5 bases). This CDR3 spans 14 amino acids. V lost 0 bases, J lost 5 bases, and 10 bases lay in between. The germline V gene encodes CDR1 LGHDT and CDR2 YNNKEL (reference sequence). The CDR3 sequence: CASSQDQGRTEAFF. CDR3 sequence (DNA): TGTGCCAGCAGCCAAGATCAGGGCCGGACTGAAGCTTTCTTT. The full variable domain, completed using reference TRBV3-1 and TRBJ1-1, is DTAVSQTPKYLVTQMGNDKSIKCEQNLGHDTMYWYKQDSKKFLKIMFSYNNKELIINETVPNRFSPKSPDKAHLNLHINSLELGDSAVYFCASSQDQGRTEAFFGQGTRLTVV.

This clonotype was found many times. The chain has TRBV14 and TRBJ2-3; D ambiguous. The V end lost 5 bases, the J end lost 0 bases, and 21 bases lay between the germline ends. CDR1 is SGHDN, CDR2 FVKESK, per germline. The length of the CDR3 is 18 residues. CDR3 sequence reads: CASSNYRALKGSTDTQYF. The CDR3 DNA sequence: TGTGCCAGCAGCAACTACCGGGCCTTAAAAGGAAGCACAGATACGCAGTATTTT.

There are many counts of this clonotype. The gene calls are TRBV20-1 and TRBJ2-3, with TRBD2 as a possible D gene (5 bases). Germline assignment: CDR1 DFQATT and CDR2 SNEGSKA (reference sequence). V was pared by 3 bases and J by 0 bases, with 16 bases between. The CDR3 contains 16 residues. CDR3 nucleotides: TGCAGTGCTAGTAGGCTAGGGAGACATAGCACAGATACGCAGTATTTT. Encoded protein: CSASRLGRHSTDTQYF.

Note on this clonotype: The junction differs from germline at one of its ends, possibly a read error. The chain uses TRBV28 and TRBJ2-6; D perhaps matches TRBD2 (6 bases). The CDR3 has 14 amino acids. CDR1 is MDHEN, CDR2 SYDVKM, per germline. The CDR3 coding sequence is TGTGCCAGCAGTAAAGGGGCCGGGGGCAACGTCCTGACTTTC. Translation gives CASSKGAGGNVLTF.

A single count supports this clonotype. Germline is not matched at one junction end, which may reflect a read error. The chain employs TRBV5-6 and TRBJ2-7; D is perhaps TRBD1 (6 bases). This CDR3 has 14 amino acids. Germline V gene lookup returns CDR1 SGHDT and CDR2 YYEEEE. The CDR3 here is CAISRGGGWYEQYF. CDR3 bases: TGTGCCATCAGCCGAGGGGGTGGTTGGTACGAGCAGTACTTC.

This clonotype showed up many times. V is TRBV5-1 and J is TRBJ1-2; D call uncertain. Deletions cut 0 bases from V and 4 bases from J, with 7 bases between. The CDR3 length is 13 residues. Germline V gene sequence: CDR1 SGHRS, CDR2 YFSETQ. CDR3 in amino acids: CASSLDRAYGYTF. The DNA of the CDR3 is TGCGCCAGCAGCTTGGACAGAGCCTATGGCTACACCTTC.

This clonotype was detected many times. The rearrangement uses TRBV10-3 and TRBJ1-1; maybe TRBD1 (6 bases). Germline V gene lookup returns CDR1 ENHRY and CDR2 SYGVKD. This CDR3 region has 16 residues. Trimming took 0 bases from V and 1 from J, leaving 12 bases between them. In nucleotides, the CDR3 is TGTGCCATCAGTGAGTCTGACCGAGGGGGGAACACTGAAGCTTTCTTT. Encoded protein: CAISESDRGGNTEAFF.

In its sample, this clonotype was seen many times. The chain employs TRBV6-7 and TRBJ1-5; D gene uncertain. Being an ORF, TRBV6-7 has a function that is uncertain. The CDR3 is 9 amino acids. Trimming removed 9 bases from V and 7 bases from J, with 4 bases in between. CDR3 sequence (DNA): TGTGCCAGATACCAGCCCCAGCATTTT. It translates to CARYQPQHF.

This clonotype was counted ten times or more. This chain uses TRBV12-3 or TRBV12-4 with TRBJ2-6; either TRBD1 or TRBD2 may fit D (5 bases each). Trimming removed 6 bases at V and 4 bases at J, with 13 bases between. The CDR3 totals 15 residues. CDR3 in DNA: TGTGCCAGCAGAAAGATGGGGGTCGGGGCCAACGTCCTGACTTTC. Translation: CASRKMGVGANVLTF.

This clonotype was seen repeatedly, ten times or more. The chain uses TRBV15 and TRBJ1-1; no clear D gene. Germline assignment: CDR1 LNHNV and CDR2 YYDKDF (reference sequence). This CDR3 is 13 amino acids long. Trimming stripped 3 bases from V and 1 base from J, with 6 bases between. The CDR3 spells CATSSSPNTEAFF. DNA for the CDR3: TGTGCCACCAGCAGTAGTCCGAACACTGAAGCTTTCTTT. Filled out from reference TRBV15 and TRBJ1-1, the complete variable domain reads DAMVIQNPRYQVTQFGKPVTLSCSQTLNHNVMYWYQQKSSQAPKLLFHYYDKDFNNEADTPDNFQSRRPNTSFCFLDIRSPGLGDTAMYLCATSSSPNTEAFFGQGTRLTVV.